The entry below gives a single TCR beta chain sequence along with its context. Its antigen is not known. This entry comes from a study of vaccination effects on CD4 cells after COVID-19. Upon completion of under eleven days in culture, CD4+ T cells were isolated. BNT162b2 vaccine or mRNA-1273 vaccine was given to participants in two doses. Nobody among the vaccine recipients had prior SARS-CoV-2 infection (nucleocapsid antibodies were negative). Study conclusions and caveats: Clones of infection and vaccine origin contracted markedly late after vaccination.

Between the trimmed V and J ends, which lost 0 bases and 4 bases, there was a span of 6 bases. The CDR3 is 13 residues long. The germline CDR1 and CDR2 sequences are SGHTA and FQGNSA. Here immunoSEQ multiplex PCR was the method, and the copy in TCRdb shows in-frame clones only, minus some. The repertoire holds about 45,000 clones, 72% seen once, with less than 10% in the top ten. The sequence derives from a human donor who received a COVID-19 vaccine. The input for sequencing was CD4+ T cells from PBMCs cultured without peptide, taken after COVID-19 vaccination. The genes are TRBV7-2 and TRBJ2-5; the D gene is possibly TRBD2 (6 bases). CDR3: CASSLAAGETQYF. The CDR3 nucleotides read TGTGCCAGCAGCTTAGCAGCGGGAGAGACCCAGTACTTC.